The 7 T cell receptor beta chains in this list originate from one sample, sequenced in a study of blood T cell repertoires in COVID-19. Here immunoSEQ multiplex PCR was the method, and the copy in TCRdb shows in-frame clones only, minus some. The repertoire has 200,000 to 250,000 clones, roughly 82% of them found once; the top ten carry about 12%. Sequencing was performed on peripheral blood. The source of these receptors is a woman between 40 and 50 years old with acute or convalescent COVID-19.

The rearrangement joins TRBV6-5 to TRBJ1-2; 8 nucleotides agree with TRBD1. The CDR3 is made up of 14 amino acids. The ends lost 1 base at V and 7 bases at J; junction bases unmatched: 5. Germline CDR1 reads MNHEY; CDR2 reads SVGAGI. The CDR3, as DNA: TGTGCCAGCAGTTACTACCCCGACAGGGGTGGCTACACCTTC. Protein sequence: CASSYYPDRGGYTF.

This clone was observed once. V is TRBV6-5 and J is TRBJ2-1; D might be TRBD1 (5 bases). The CDR3 has 15 residues. Trimming took off 5 bases at V and 2 bases at J, with 13 bases between the two ends. Germline lookup yields CDR1 MNHEY and CDR2 SVGAGI. CDR3 sequence: CASSQQETPYNEQFF. CDR3 nucleotide sequence: TGTGCCAGCAGTCAACAGGAGACTCCCTACAATGAGCAGTTCTTC.

V gene TRBV13 combines with J gene TRBJ1-5; the match to TRBD1 covers 10 bases. CDR3 length equals 15 residues. V shed 5 bases, J shed 7 bases, and the junction held 8 bases outside the gene matches. The germline V gene has CDR1 PRHDT and CDR2 FYEKMQ (reference sequence). The CDR3 nucleotides are TGTGCCAGCAGCCTCGACAGGGGGCTCGGGCAGCCCCAGCATTTT. It codes for CASSLDRGLGQPQHF. The full variable domain, with the rest looked up from reference TRBV13 and TRBJ1-5, is AAGVIQSPRHLIKEKRETATLKCYPIPRHDTVYWYQQGPGQDPQFLISFYEKMQSDKGSIPDRFSAQQFSDYHSELNMSSLELGDSALYFCASSLDRGLGQPQHFGDGTRLSIL.

In DNA form, the CDR3 reads TGTGCCAGCACCCCAACGACAGGGGGTCTTGAAAAACTGTTTTTT. It encodes CASTPTTGGLEKLFF. The V gene is TRBV7-6, the J gene TRBJ1-4, with 9 bases fitting TRBD1. The CDR3 runs to 15 residues. The V gene's germline CDR1 is SGHVS and CDR2 FNYEAQ. After removal of 7 bases from V and 7 bases from J, the junction contained 10 bases not matched to a gene.

The rearrangement joins TRBV19 to TRBJ1-6, with a weak D call TRBD1 (5 bases). Germline assignment: CDR1 LNHDA and CDR2 SQIVND (reference sequence). The ends were cut back, 4 bases at V and 3 bases at J, with 10 bases in the middle. The length of the CDR3 is 15 residues. The CDR3 DNA follows: TGTGCCAGTAGTAACCAGGGACTCTATAATTCACCCCTCCACTTT. The encoded protein is CASSNQGLYNSPLHF.

The CDR3 DNA is TGTGCCAGTAGTACCTCCGGGGGGGTAGCTAATGAAAAACTGTTTTTT. Translated, it gives CASSTSGGVANEKLFF. The rearrangement links TRBV19 to TRBJ1-4, with D possibly being TRBD1 (5 bases). Per germline, CDR1 LNHDA and CDR2 SQIVND (reference sequence). The CDR3 has 16 residues. Trimming took 4 bases from V and 3 from J, leaving 15 bases between them.

The chain has TRBV5-4 and TRBJ1-3; 7 nucleotides agree with TRBD1. With 1 base clipped from V and 7 bases from J, the junction kept 11 bases outside the gene matches. This CDR3 contains 16 residues. The germline CDR1 and CDR2 sequences are SGHNT and YYREEE (reference sequence). The CDR3 region has the DNA TGTGCCAGCAGCTTGTCCGGCCAGGGGGTCGGGAACACCATATATTTT. Translation: CASSLSGQGVGNTIYF.